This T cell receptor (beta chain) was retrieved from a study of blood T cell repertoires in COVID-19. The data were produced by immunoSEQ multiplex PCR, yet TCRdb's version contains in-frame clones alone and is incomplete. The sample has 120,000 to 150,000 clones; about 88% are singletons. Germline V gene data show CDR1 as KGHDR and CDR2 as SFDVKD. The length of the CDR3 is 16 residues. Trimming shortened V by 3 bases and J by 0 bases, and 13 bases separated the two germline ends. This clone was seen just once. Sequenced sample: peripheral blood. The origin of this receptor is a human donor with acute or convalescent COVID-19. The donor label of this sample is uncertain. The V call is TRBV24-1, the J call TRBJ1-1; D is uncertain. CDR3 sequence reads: CATSDNGAPMNTEAFF. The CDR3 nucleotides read TGTGCCACCAGTGATAATGGAGCCCCCATGAACACTGAAGCTTTCTTT.